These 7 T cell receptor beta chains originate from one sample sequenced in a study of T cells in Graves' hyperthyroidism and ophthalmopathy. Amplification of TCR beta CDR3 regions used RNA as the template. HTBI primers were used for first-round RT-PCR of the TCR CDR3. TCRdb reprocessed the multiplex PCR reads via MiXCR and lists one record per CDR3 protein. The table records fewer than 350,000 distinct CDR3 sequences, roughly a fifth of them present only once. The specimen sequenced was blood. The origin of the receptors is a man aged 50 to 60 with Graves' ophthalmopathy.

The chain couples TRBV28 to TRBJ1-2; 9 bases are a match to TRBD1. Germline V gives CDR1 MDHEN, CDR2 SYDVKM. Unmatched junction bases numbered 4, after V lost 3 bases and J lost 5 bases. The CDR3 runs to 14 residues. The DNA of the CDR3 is TGTGCCAGCAGTTTTCGGGACAGGGCGTATGGCTACACCTTC. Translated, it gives CASSFRDRAYGYTF.

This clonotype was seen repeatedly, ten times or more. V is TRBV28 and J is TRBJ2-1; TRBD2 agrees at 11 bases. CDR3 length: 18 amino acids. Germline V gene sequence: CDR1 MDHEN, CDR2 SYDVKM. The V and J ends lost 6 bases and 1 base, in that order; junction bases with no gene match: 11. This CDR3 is CASRPTSGNFWSYNEQFF. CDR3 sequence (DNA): TGTGCCAGCAGACCGACTAGCGGGAATTTCTGGTCCTACAATGAGCAGTTCTTC.

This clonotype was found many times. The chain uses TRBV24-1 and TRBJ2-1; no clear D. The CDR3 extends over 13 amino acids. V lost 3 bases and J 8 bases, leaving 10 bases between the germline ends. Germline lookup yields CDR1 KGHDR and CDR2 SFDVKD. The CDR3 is CATSDPRFYEQFF. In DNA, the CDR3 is TGTGCCACCAGTGATCCCCGTTTTTATGAGCAGTTCTTC.

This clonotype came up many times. CDR3 region: CASSPGQQETQYF. CDR3 coding DNA: TGTGCCAGCTCACCGGGACAGCAAGAGACCCAGTACTTC. The genes are TRBV18 and TRBJ2-5, with 7 bases that match TRBD1. The CDR3 is made up of 13 amino acids. CDR1 is KGHSH, CDR2 LQKENI, per germline. Trimming took 3 bases from V and 2 from J; bases not matched to a gene: 0. Drawing the rest from reference TRBV18 and TRBJ2-5, the complete variable domain is NAGVMQNPRHLVRRRGQEARLRCSPMKGHSHVYWYRQLPEEGLKFMVYLQKENIIDESGMPKERFSAEFPKEGPSILRIQQVVRGDSAAYFCASSPGQQETQYFGPGTRLLVL.

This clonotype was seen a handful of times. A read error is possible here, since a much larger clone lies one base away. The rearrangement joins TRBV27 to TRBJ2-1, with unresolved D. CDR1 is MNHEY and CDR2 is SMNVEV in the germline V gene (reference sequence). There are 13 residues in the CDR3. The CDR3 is CAGSLTWYNEQFF. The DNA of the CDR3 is TGTGCCGGCAGTTTAACTTGGTACAATGAGCAGTTCTTC.

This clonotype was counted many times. Written as DNA, the CDR3 is TGTGCCAGCAGCCGCGTCTACGAGCAGTACTTC. Its protein is CASSRVYEQYF. This chain connects TRBV11-2 to TRBJ2-7; D unclear. Deletions cut 5 bases from V and 3 bases from J, with 5 bases between. Germline V gene lookup returns CDR1 SGHAT and CDR2 FQNNGV. The CDR3 totals 11 residues.

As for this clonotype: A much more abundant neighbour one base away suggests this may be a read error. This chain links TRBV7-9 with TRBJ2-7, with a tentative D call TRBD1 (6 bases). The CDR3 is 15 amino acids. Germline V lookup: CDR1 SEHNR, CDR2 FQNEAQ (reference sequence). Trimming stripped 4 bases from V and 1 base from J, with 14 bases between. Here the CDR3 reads CASSWDDRTSYEQYF. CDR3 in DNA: TGTGCCAGCAGCTGGGACGACAGGACATCCTACGAGCAGTACTTC.